These 14 T cell receptor beta chains originate from one sample sequenced in a study of human T cells and chemical hapten exposure. Sample time point: pre-sensitization, week 0. Sample treatment: therapeutic diphenylcyclopropenone sensitization with weekly scalp DPC. From the RACE reads, TCRdb called clonotypes with MiXCR, one entry per CDR3 protein. The table records fewer than 300,000 distinct CDR3 sequences, about 7.7% of them present only once. The specimen comprised whole blood, sampled in connection with sensitization to the hapten diphenylcyclopropenone (DPC). The receptors stem from a man younger than 30 with alopecia areata. Some clones in this sample may be carry-over from other donors' samples.

In its sample, this clonotype was seen a few times. This chain links TRBV5-4 with TRBJ1-4, with TRBD1 matching 9 bases. The junction had 7 bases not matched to a gene; V was cut back by 4 bases and J by 9 bases. The CDR3 has 14 amino acids. Germline-derived CDR1 and CDR2 are SGHNT and YYREEE (reference sequence). The CDR3 nucleotides are TGTGCCAGCAGCCCGGGACAGGGACGTAAAAAACTGTTTTTT. Amino acids: CASSPGQGRKKLFF.

The chain combines TRBV6-2 or TRBV6-3 with TRBJ2-7; 8 nucleotides align to TRBD1. The V segment lost 6 bases and the J segment 3 bases; nucleotides outside the gene matches: 7. CDR3 length equals 14 residues. Germline loops: CDR1 MNHEY, CDR2 SVGEGT. CDR3 coding DNA: TGTGCCAGCAGGGACGGACAGGGTTACTACGAGCAGTACGTC. Its translation is CASRDGQGYYEQYV.

The rearrangement uses TRBV7-2 and TRBJ1-5, with 9 bases identical to TRBD1. V dropped 4 bases and J dropped 3; count of bases not matched to a gene: 4. The CDR3 runs 15 residues. CDR1 and CDR2 from the germline V gene are SGHTA and FQGNSA. In nucleotides, the CDR3 is TGTGCCAGCAGCTCGACAGGGGGTACCAATCAGCCCCAGCATTTT. Protein: CASSSTGGTNQPQHF.

The rearrangement joins TRBV3-1 to TRBJ1-2; the D is unclear. V shed 0 bases and J shed 8 bases, with 10 bases lying between them. Germline V gene data show CDR1 as LGHDT and CDR2 as YNNKEL (reference sequence). CDR3 size: 13 residues. The CDR3 region is CASSQDWRVGYTF. The CDR3 bases are TGTGCCAGCAGCCAAGATTGGAGGGTAGGCTACACCTTC.

The genes are TRBV11-2 and TRBJ1-1; D is uncertain. The V gene's germline CDR1 is SGHAT and CDR2 FQNNGV. Between the trimmed V and J ends, which lost 1 base and 1 base, there was a span of 19 bases. There are 18 residues in the CDR3. CDR3 region: CASSLALSGLVGNTEAFF. The CDR3 coding sequence is TGTGCCAGCAGCTTAGCTCTATCGGGGTTAGTAGGGAACACTGAAGCTTTCTTT.

This clonotype was picked up a small number of times. V and J are TRBV4-1 and TRBJ1-5; perhaps TRBD1 as D (5 bases). Per germline, CDR1 MGHRA and CDR2 YSYEKL. V dropped 0 bases and J dropped 7 bases, with 13 bases sitting between them. The CDR3 consists of 15 residues. The CDR3 is CASSQDVFGGQPQHF. CDR3 bases: TGCGCCAGCAGCCAAGATGTTTTTGGGGGGCAGCCCCAGCATTTT.

This clonotype was detected ten times or more. The chain couples TRBV11-1 to TRBJ2-2; D is perhaps TRBD1 (6 bases). This CDR3 spans 14 amino acids. V was trimmed by 4 bases and J by 7 bases, leaving 13 bases between them. Germline loops: CDR1 SGHAT, CDR2 FQDESV (reference sequence). The DNA of the CDR3 is TGTGCCAGCAGCTCAGTTAGGGACATCGGGGAGCTGTTTTTT. As protein: CASSSVRDIGELFF.

The chain uses TRBV7-2 and TRBJ1-3; D ambiguous. This CDR3 is built from 15 residues. CDR1 is SGHTA, CDR2 FQGNSA, per germline. Trimming shortened V by 1 base and J by 0 bases, and 7 bases separated the two germline ends. CDR3 bases: TGTGCCAGCAGCTTAGTCAGCAGCTCTGGAAACACCATATATTTT. Its protein is CASSLVSSSGNTIYF. The variable domain in full, completed from reference TRBV7-2 and TRBJ1-3, reads GAGVSQSPSNKVTEKGKDVELRCDPISGHTALYWYRQSLGQGLEFLIYFQGNSAPDKSGLPSDRFSAERTGGSVSTLTIQRTQQEDSAVYLCASSLVSSSGNTIYFGEGSWLTVV.

This sequence joins TRBV28 and TRBJ1-2; 8 nucleotides agree with TRBD1. CDR3 size: 14 residues. The ends lost 3 bases at V and 7 bases at J; junction bases unmatched: 7. Germline V lookup: CDR1 MDHEN, CDR2 SYDVKM. CDR3 nucleotide sequence: TGTGCCAGCAGTTTGTCGGACAGGGCCTTTGGCTACACCTTC. This translates into CASSLSDRAFGYTF.

The chain recombines TRBV4-3 with TRBJ1-3; D remains ambiguous. Trimming left V 0 bases short and J 5 bases short, with 11 bases between. The CDR3 runs 15 residues. Per germline, CDR1 LGHNA and CDR2 YSLEER. The CDR3 DNA is TGCGCCAGCAGCCAAGAGTGGGGATTAAGAAACACCATATATTTT. Protein: CASSQEWGLRNTIYF.

This clonotype showed up just a few times. V and J are TRBV7-9 and TRBJ1-1; a weak D match, TRBD1 (5 bases). The V gene's germline CDR1 is SEHNR and CDR2 FQNEAQ (reference sequence). The CDR3 length is 14 residues. V was cut by 4 bases and J by 1 base, with 10 bases left in between. CDR3: CASSWRGSNTEAFF. Written as DNA, the CDR3 is TGTGCCAGCAGCTGGCGGGGGTCGAACACTGAAGCTTTCTTT. Full variable domain (rest looked up from reference TRBV7-9 and TRBJ1-1): DTGVSQNPRHKITKRGQNVTFRCDPISEHNRLYWYRQTLGQGPEFLTYFQNEAQLEKSRLLSDRFSAERPKGSFSTLEIQRTEQGDSAMYLCASSWRGSNTEAFFGQGTRLTVV.

This clonotype was detected only a few times. The rearrangement uses TRBV5-1 and TRBJ2-3; 7 bases are shared with TRBD1. V shed 0 bases and J 7 bases; nucleotides not matched to a gene: 5. In germline, CDR1 is SGHRS, CDR2 YFSETQ. The length of the CDR3 is 14 residues. DNA of the CDR3: TGCGCCAGCAGCTTGGATACAGGGGAGTATACGCAGTATTTT. This sequence encodes CASSLDTGEYTQYF.

The gene calls are TRBV5-1 and TRBJ1-2, with 7 bases lining up with TRBD1. The CDR3 has 15 amino acids. CDR1 is SGHRS and CDR2 is YFSETQ in the germline V gene. V trimming: 4 bases; J trimming: 3 bases; junction bases outside the gene matches: 9. The DNA for the CDR3 is TGCGCCAGCAGCCCCCAGGGGGTCTGGGACTATGGCTACACCTTC. This encodes CASSPQGVWDYGYTF.

The chain joins TRBV6-2 or TRBV6-3 to TRBJ1-1; weak D call: TRBD1 (5 bases). The germline V and J ends were trimmed by 4 bases and 1 base, with 13 bases remaining between them. Germline values: CDR1 MNHEY, CDR2 SVGEGT. The CDR3 is 15 residues long. CDR3 nucleotides: TGTGCCAGCAGTTCCGCGGCGGGGACGAACACTGAAGCTTTCTTT. Residues: CASSSAAGTNTEAFF.